This TCR beta chain derives from a study of shared clonotypes between healthy human individuals. Details on this clone: In the same sample, other DNA sequences code for this CDR3.

The protocol was immunoSEQ multiplex PCR, while the TCRdb copy is restricted to in-frame clones and leaves out a portion. The data contain approximately 640,000 clones, about 78% of them seen just once; the ten biggest clones take up less than 2%. CDR1 and CDR2 (germline): MDHEN, SYDVKM. CDR3 length: 15 amino acids. The germline V and J ends were trimmed by 3 bases and 1 base, with 10 bases remaining between them. This sequence was found in a woman aged 25 to 39 in good health. The rearrangement joins TRBV28 to TRBJ1-5, with D possibly TRBD1 on 5 matching bases. Sequencing input: memory CD4+ T cells sorted from blood. Subset meaning: CD45RA-negative fraction. The DNA for the CDR3 is TGTGCCAGCAGTTTGCCAGGGTCGAGCAATCAGCCCCAGCATTTT. Its translation is CASSLPGSSNQPQHF.